Listed here are 20 T cell receptor beta chains from one sample, sequenced in a study of blood T cells in healthy people across ages. PCR was performed a second time for roughly 7 to 12 cycles using a sample-barcoded 5' primer and a J-beta primer mix. TCRdb redid the calling of the 5' RACE reads with MiXCR, one entry per CDR3 protein. Of fewer than 1.5 million distinct CDR3 sequences listed, 42% are singletons. Sequenced: blood. The receptor source for this set is a woman aged 18-29 years in good health.

In this sample, this clonotype turned up a few times. The chain joins TRBV7-9 to TRBJ2-6; D remains unclear. CDR1 is SEHNR, CDR2 FQNEAQ, per germline (reference sequence). This CDR3 spans 15 amino acids. The germline V and J ends were trimmed by 2 bases and 0 bases, with 5 bases remaining between them. CDR3 residues: CASSLYYSGANVLTF. The CDR3 coding sequence is TGTGCCAGCAGCTTATATTACTCTGGGGCCAACGTCCTGACTTTC.

As DNA, the CDR3 is TGTGCCAGCAGCCAAGTCCCCGCTGAATCAGGTACCTACGAGCAGTACTTC. This encodes CASSQVPAESGTYEQYF. This chain joins TRBV3-1 and TRBJ2-7, with D unclear. V was pared by 1 base and J by 2 bases, with 18 bases between. Per the germline V gene, CDR1 is LGHDT and CDR2 is YNNKEL (reference sequence). This CDR3 contains 17 residues.

This chain joins TRBV4-1 and TRBJ1-5; D not resolved. V was cut by 0 bases and J by 1 base, with 7 bases left in between. Germline lookup yields CDR1 MGHRA and CDR2 YSYEKL. This CDR3 is 15 amino acids long. The CDR3 loop reads CASSQDGRSNQPQHF. CDR3 coding DNA: TGCGCCAGCAGCCAAGATGGACGGAGCAATCAGCCCCAGCATTTT.

A few counts support this clonotype. V usage is TRBV10-3 and J usage is TRBJ2-5; D is unclear. Trimming stripped 2 bases from V and 7 bases from J, with 11 bases between. The CDR3 has 13 residues. Per the germline V gene, CDR1 is ENHRY and CDR2 is SYGVKD. The CDR3 reads CAISEEITRTQYF. DNA for the CDR3: TGTGCCATCAGTGAGGAGATCACCAGGACCCAGTACTTC.

The rearrangement joins TRBV10-3 to TRBJ2-7; 8 nucleotides agree with TRBD1. J was trimmed by 3 bases and V by 11 bases; bases with no gene match: 9. The CDR3 has 13 amino acids. The germline V gene has CDR1 ENHRY and CDR2 SYGVKD. The CDR3: CASKPGQDYEQYF. In DNA, the CDR3 is TGTGCCTCCAAACCGGGACAGGACTACGAGCAGTACTTC.

This chain uses TRBV27 with TRBJ2-7, with a possible D match to TRBD2 (7 bases). V dropped 7 bases and J dropped 2 bases, with 15 bases sitting between them. The CDR3 length is 14 residues. Germline values: CDR1 MNHEY, CDR2 SMNVEV (reference sequence). CDR3 protein: CASNFGGGAYEQYF. CDR3 sequence (DNA): TGTGCCAGCAATTTCGGAGGGGGGGCCTACGAGCAGTACTTC.

The V and J genes are TRBV6-5 and TRBJ2-1; 14 bases fit TRBD2. Germline-derived CDR1 and CDR2 are MNHEY and SVGAGI. The CDR3 is made up of 20 amino acids. Trimming cost V 2 bases and J 12 bases; bases outside gene matches: 21. The chain's CDR3 is CASSYATSGGADYNIDGQFF. The DNA of the CDR3 is TGTGCCAGCAGTTACGCGACTAGCGGGGGGGCCGATTACAATATCGATGGGCAGTTCTTC.

The chain employs TRBV29-1 and TRBJ2-7; 10 bases map to TRBD1. V lost 2 bases, J lost 3 bases, and 13 bases stayed unmatched. Germline V gene sequence: CDR1 SQVTM, CDR2 ANQGSEA. The CDR3 runs to 17 residues. The CDR3 here is CSVERTGGSGGDYEQYF. Written as DNA, the CDR3 is TGCAGCGTTGAAAGGACAGGGGGTAGCGGTGGGGACTACGAGCAGTACTTC.

The chain recombines TRBV9 with TRBJ2-3, with 11 bases fitting TRBD2. The CDR3 runs 18 residues. After removal of 1 base from V and 2 bases from J, the junction contained 9 bases not matched to a gene. Germline values: CDR1 SGDLS, CDR2 YYNGEE. The CDR3 reads CASSVSGSGRANTDTQYF. The CDR3 DNA reads TGTGCCAGCAGCGTATCTGGTAGCGGGAGGGCTAACACAGATACGCAGTATTTT.

This clonotype was seen more than once but under ten times. The chain uses TRBV2 and TRBJ1-2, with D possibly TRBD1 on 5 matching bases. Per the germline V gene, CDR1 is SNHLY and CDR2 is FYNNEI. This CDR3 spans 12 amino acids. The V and J ends lost 7 bases and 4 bases respectively, with 10 bases between them. CDR3 coding DNA: TGTGCCAGCAAAGGCAGGGTCTATGGCTACACCTTC. Protein product: CASKGRVYGYTF.

The rearrangement uses TRBV19 and TRBJ2-5; maybe TRBD2 (6 bases). The CDR3 has 13 residues. Germline V gene lookup returns CDR1 LNHDA and CDR2 SQIVND (reference sequence). The ends were cut back, 3 bases at V and 5 bases at J, with 10 bases in the middle. The CDR3 nucleotides are TGTGCCAGTAGTATTTCCGCGGGGGAGACCCAGTACTTC. Its translation is CASSISAGETQYF.

V gene TRBV9 combines with J gene TRBJ2-3, with 8 bases identical to TRBD2. Germline assignment: CDR1 SGDLS and CDR2 YYNGEE. The CDR3 totals 17 residues. Trimming at V came to 3 bases and at J to 1 base, leaving 10 bases not matched to a gene. Here the CDR3 reads CASSADRGTRGTDTQYF. In DNA form, the CDR3 reads TGTGCCAGCAGCGCCGATCGGGGGACTAGAGGCACAGATACGCAGTATTTT.

In its sample, this clonotype was seen a few times. The chain combines TRBV30 with TRBJ1-1; D ambiguous. The germline V gene has CDR1 GTSNPN and CDR2 SVGIG (reference sequence). Trimming pared 2 bases from V and 7 bases from J, leaving 11 bases between. This CDR3 is built from 12 residues. The CDR3 region has the DNA TGTGCCTGGAGTTCCCCGGTAATTGAAGCTTTCTTT. This codes for CAWSSPVIEAFF.

This clonotype was seen a single time. V is TRBV28 and J is TRBJ1-4; a possible D gene is TRBD1 (5 bases). V was pared by 1 base and J by 7 bases, with 19 bases between. Germline V gene sequence: CDR1 MDHEN, CDR2 SYDVKM. This CDR3 comprises 17 residues. CDR3 coding DNA: TGTGCCAGCAGTTTATCAACTTATGGGGCGGTTTTTGAAAAACTGTTTTTT. It encodes CASSLSTYGAVFEKLFF.

The V gene is TRBV7-2, the J gene TRBJ1-1; D remains unclear. The CDR3 consists of 13 residues. CDR1 is SGHTA, CDR2 FQGNSA, per germline. The V end was cut by 2 bases, the J end by 3 bases, with 7 bases between. Here the CDR3 DNA reads TGTGCCAGCAGCTTATATGGAGACACTGAAGCTTTCTTT. It is translated as CASSLYGDTEAFF.

CDR3 residues: CSVSRQASSYEQYF. The CDR3 DNA sequence: TGCAGCGTCTCCCGACAGGCCTCCTCCTACGAGCAGTACTTC. The chain is built from TRBV29-1 and TRBJ2-4; a possible D gene is TRBD1 (6 bases). The J call may be wrong; the DNA end is better matched by TRBJ2-7. The CDR3 consists of 14 residues. CDR1 and CDR2 from the germline V gene are SQVTM and ANQGSEA.

This clonotype was counted between two and nine times. The rearrangement joins TRBV13 to TRBJ2-5; no reliable D call. Germline-derived CDR1 and CDR2 are PRHDT and FYEKMQ (reference sequence). The CDR3 spans 14 residues. Trimming pared 5 bases from V and 5 bases from J, leaving 15 bases between. CDR3 bases: TGTGCCAGCAGCCGGGCCCTAGTAAGGGAGACCCAGTACTTC. This translates into CASSRALVRETQYF.

V and J are TRBV5-1 and TRBJ2-7; D may be TRBD1 (6 bases). Trimming took off 4 bases at V and 2 bases at J, with 13 bases between the two ends. The length of the CDR3 is 14 residues. Germline CDR1 reads SGHRS; CDR2 reads YFSETQ. CDR3 nucleotides: TGCGCCAGCAGCAAGGGACATTCTCCCTACGAGCAGTACTTC. It specifies CASSKGHSPYEQYF.

J is TRBJ1-4 and V is TRBV20-1; D perhaps matches TRBD1 (6 bases). Between the trimmed V and J ends, which lost 5 bases and 0 bases, there was a span of 7 bases. Germline loops: CDR1 DFQATT, CDR2 SNEGSKA (reference sequence). The CDR3 totals 13 residues. The CDR3 spells CSAWTATNEKLFF. The CDR3 nucleotides are TGCAGTGCTTGGACAGCAACTAATGAAAAACTGTTTTTT.

CDR3: CASSLETNRAGYTF. CDR3 nucleotides: TGTGCCAGCAGCTTAGAAACAAACAGGGCCGGCTACACCTTC. The rearrangement uses TRBV7-8 and TRBJ1-2; perhaps TRBD1 as D (6 bases). The ends were cut back, 1 base at V and 8 bases at J, with 14 bases in the middle. The germline V gene has CDR1 SGHVS and CDR2 FQNEAQ. This CDR3 has 14 amino acids.